This passage covers 18 T cell receptor beta chains from one sample sequenced in a study of regulatory T cells in long-lasting Graves disease. Building of the TCR beta libraries involved iRepertoire HTBI primers and Arm-PCR of CDR3 regions. One entry per CDR3 protein results from TCRdb running MiXCR on the multiplex PCR reads. The data show a few hundred thousand distinct CDR3 sequences, with roughly 15% seen just once and 23% held by the top ten. Time point given: newly diagnosed GD, antithyroid drugs for less than 3 months. TCR sequences were obtained from RNA taken from PBMCs. These same data were also listed under a study on T cells in Graves' hyperthyroidism and ophthalmopathy.

The sequencing here drew on peripheral blood mononuclear cells (PBMCs), taken at new diagnosis, from a patient treated with antithyroid drugs. Every receptor here comes from a young woman with Graves disease.

This clonotype was recorded a few times. The conserved closing phenylalanine or tryptophan is absent in this CDR3, likely reflecting a read error. The V and J genes are TRBV28 and TRBJ2-3, with 9 bases identical to TRBD1. This CDR3 region has 17 residues. Germline V lookup: CDR1 MDHEN, CDR2 SYDVKM. V shed 6 bases, J shed 0 bases, and the junction held 10 bases outside the gene matches. CDR3 in amino acids: CASRPNPGTGSTDTQYI. Here the CDR3 DNA reads TGTGCCAGCAGGCCGAATCCTGGGACAGGGAGCACAGATACGCAGTATATT.

This clonotype was counted ten times or more. The rearrangement joins TRBV12-3 or TRBV12-4 to TRBJ2-7; TRBD2 might be the D (6 bases). V was pared by 6 bases and J by 5 bases, with 20 bases between. CDR3 length: 15 residues. CDR3 coding DNA: TGTGCCAGCAGACCTGAAATACTAGCTTCCAACGAGCAGTACTTC. This translates into CASRPEILASNEQYF.

This clonotype has ten or more counts. The rearrangement links TRBV10-1 to TRBJ2-7; D remains ambiguous. CDR1 and CDR2 from the germline V gene are WNHNN and SYGVQD (reference sequence). The CDR3 is 14 residues long. The V end lost 6 bases, the J end lost 2 bases, and 14 bases lay between the germline ends. CDR3 amino acids: CASSRTVGAYEQYF. The CDR3 bases are TGCGCCAGCAGCCGGACGGTTGGGGCCTACGAGCAGTACTTC.

The chain links TRBV7-9 to TRBJ2-3, with D perhaps TRBD2 (6 bases). This CDR3 region has 17 residues. V lost 5 bases and J 1 base, leaving 19 bases between the germline ends. Germline V CDR1 and CDR2: SEHNR, FQNEAQ (reference sequence). The CDR3: CASSPSVGLHRTDTQYF. DNA of the CDR3: TGTGCCAGCAGCCCATCAGTCGGACTACATCGCACAGATACGCAGTATTTT.

This clonotype came up many times. This chain links TRBV30 with TRBJ2-1, with D possibly being TRBD2 (5 bases). Trimming shortened V by 0 bases and J by 6 bases, and 9 bases separated the two germline ends. Germline CDR1 reads GTSNPN; CDR2 reads SVGIG (reference sequence). The CDR3 contains 13 residues. CDR3 in DNA: TGTGCCTGGAGTGTTGGAGGAGGCAATGAGCAGTTCTTC. Residues: CAWSVGGGNEQFF.

This clonotype was seen at least ten times. One junction end disagrees with the germline gene, perhaps due to a read error. The chain has TRBV5-1 and TRBJ2-3, with a weak D call TRBD2 (5 bases). The CDR3 extends over 14 amino acids. Germline values: CDR1 SGHRS, CDR2 YFSETQ. CDR3 in amino acids: CASSFSGTTDTQYF. The CDR3 DNA reads as TGTGCCAGCAGTTTTTCGGGAACCACAGATACGCAGTATTTT.

The CDR3: CASTGEGLAGYTF. The CDR3, as DNA: TGTGCCAGCACCGGAGAAGGTTTGGCTGGCTACACCTTC. The rearrangement links TRBV25-1 to TRBJ1-2; D is undetermined. The CDR3 covers 13 residues. V was pared by 7 bases and J by 7 bases, with 16 bases between. Looked up from germline, CDR1 is MGHDK and CDR2 is SYGVNS.

The rearrangement joins TRBV7-9 to TRBJ2-7, with D perhaps given as TRBD1 or TRBD2 (5 bases each). The CDR3 loop spans 16 amino acids. CDR1 and CDR2 from the germline V gene are SEHNR and FQNEAQ (reference sequence). Trimming pared 3 bases from V and 2 bases from J, leaving 17 bases between. CDR3 DNA: TGTGCCAGCAGCTTTTTTGGGACCGGGATAGCCTACGAGCAGTACTTC. Protein: CASSFFGTGIAYEQYF.

This clonotype has more than one count but fewer than ten. This chain joins TRBV6-5 and TRBJ2-7, with D unclear. CDR3 size: 12 residues. The V gene's germline CDR1 is MNHEY and CDR2 SVGAGI. V lost 4 bases and J lost 6, with 10 bases in between. The chain's CDR3 is CASSSTAPEQYF. In DNA form, the CDR3 reads TGTGCCAGCAGTTCGACCGCCCCCGAGCAGTACTTC.

At least ten counts were recorded for this clonotype. The chain is built from TRBV20-1 and TRBJ2-2; TRBD2 aligns across 8 bases. The trim removed 0 bases at V and 8 bases at J, leaving 11 bases unmatched. The CDR3 covers 16 residues. Per the germline V gene, CDR1 is DFQATT and CDR2 is SNEGSKA (reference sequence). The DNA of the CDR3 is TGCAGTGCTAGAGATAATTCCGGGACTAGACCAGGGGAGCTGTTTTTT. It encodes CSARDNSGTRPGELFF.

V and J are TRBV20-1 and TRBJ2-7; TRBD2 matches at 12 bases. Germline V gene sequence: CDR1 DFQATT, CDR2 SNEGSKA (reference sequence). The CDR3 length is 15 residues. The junction had 5 bases not matched to a gene; V was cut back by 2 bases and J by 3 bases. This chain's CDR3 is CSARPLAGGGYEQYF. CDR3 coding DNA: TGCAGTGCTAGACCACTAGCGGGAGGCGGCTACGAGCAGTACTTC.

This clonotype was seen many times. The V gene is TRBV27, the J gene TRBJ2-7; no firm D call. The germline V gene encodes CDR1 MNHEY and CDR2 SMNVEV (reference sequence). V was clipped by 6 bases and J by 0 bases, with 12 bases between them. The CDR3 runs 14 residues. CDR3 in amino acids: CASSSLDRSYEQYF. The CDR3 nucleotides are TGTGCCAGCAGCTCCCTAGACCGCTCCTACGAGCAGTACTTC.

J is TRBJ1-2 and V is TRBV19; 8 bases are a match to TRBD1. Germline CDR1 is LNHDA and CDR2 is SQIVND (reference sequence). This CDR3 is built from 13 residues. V was clipped by 8 bases and J by 2 bases; unmatched bases: 4. CDR3 in amino acids: CASVDRANYGYTF. In DNA form, the CDR3 reads TGTGCCAGTGTGGACAGGGCGAACTATGGCTACACCTTC. The full variable domain, completed using reference TRBV19 and TRBJ1-2, is DGGITQSPKYLFRKEGQNVTLSCEQNLNHDAMYWYRQDPGQGLRLIYYSQIVNDFQKGDIAEGYSVSREKKESFPLTVTSAQKNPTAFYLCASVDRANYGYTFGSGTRLTVV.

At least ten counts were recorded for this clonotype. The V gene is TRBV7-2, the J gene TRBJ2-3, with D hard to call. The CDR3 consists of 13 residues. Per the germline V gene, CDR1 is SGHTA and CDR2 is FQGNSA. Trimming pared 8 bases from V and 4 bases from J, leaving 13 bases between. CDR3 sequence reads: CASGMVGPDTQYF. The CDR3 DNA is TGTGCCAGCGGCATGGTGGGCCCAGATACGCAGTATTTT.

This clonotype was seen a few times. The chain recombines TRBV6-5 with TRBJ2-1; D remains ambiguous. The germline V gene encodes CDR1 MNHEY and CDR2 SVGAGI. The germline V and J ends were trimmed by 0 bases and 3 bases, with 9 bases remaining between them. This CDR3 contains 15 residues. CDR3 protein: CASSYSNSVYNEQFF. CDR3 nucleotide sequence: TGTGCCAGCAGTTACTCGAACTCAGTCTACAATGAGCAGTTCTTC.

V is TRBV4-3 and J is TRBJ1-5; D not certain. This CDR3 is built from 14 residues. V was pared by 0 bases and J by 6 bases, with 9 bases between. Germline V gives CDR1 LGHNA, CDR2 YSLEER. The CDR3 sequence is CASSQEYGVQPQHF. The CDR3 nucleotides read TGCGCCAGCAGCCAAGAGTACGGGGTTCAGCCCCAGCATTTT.

This clonotype was recorded many times. The chain couples TRBV11-1 to TRBJ2-5, with a possible D match to TRBD1 (5 bases). Trimming took 2 bases from V and 5 from J, leaving 18 bases between them. CDR1 and CDR2 (germline): SGHAT, FQDESV (reference sequence). The CDR3 extends over 16 amino acids. The CDR3 bases are TGTGCCAGCAGCTTACTGGGTTCTCAGGGTCAGGAGACCCAGTACTTC. This encodes CASSLLGSQGQETQYF. The complete variable domain, with remaining parts taken from reference TRBV11-1 and TRBJ2-5, reads EAEVAQSPRYKITEKSQAVAFWCDPISGHATLYWYRQILGQGPELLVQFQDESVVDDSQLPKDRFSAERLKGVDSTLKIQPAELGDSAMYLCASSLLGSQGQETQYFGPGTRLLVL.

In this sample, this clonotype turned up many times. J is TRBJ1-1 and V is TRBV6-1; D remains ambiguous. Germline values: CDR1 MNHNS, CDR2 SASEGT. CDR3 length: 16 amino acids. Trimming cost V 6 bases and J 3 bases, with 20 bases left between them. As DNA, the CDR3 is TGTGCCAGCAGCAACCCTGGAGTAGGGAAGGACACTGAAGCTTTCTTT. This codes for CASSNPGVGKDTEAFF.